Presented here are 20 T cell receptor beta chains from one specimen sequenced in a study of blood T cell repertoires in COVID-19. Some clones are missing from TCRdb's copy, which holds only in-frame ones; the method was immunoSEQ multiplex PCR. Of under 200,000 clones in the sample, 85% to 95% were seen once. Sequencing input: peripheral blood. The receptors were gathered from a man between 45 and 60 years old with acute or convalescent COVID-19.

Only a few counts were recorded for this clone. The chain links TRBV2 to TRBJ1-5; 9 bases are shared with TRBD1. The V gene end was trimmed by 5 bases and the J gene end by 3 bases; junction bases not matched to a gene: 5. This CDR3 has 15 residues. Per germline, CDR1 SNHLY and CDR2 FYNNEI. CDR3 sequence (DNA): TGTGCCAGCAGTCAACAGGGGGCGAACAATCAGCCCCAGCATTTT. Translation: CASSQQGANNQPQHF.

The genes are TRBV29-1 and TRBJ2-3, with D possibly matching TRBD2 (5 bases). Per the germline V gene, CDR1 is SQVTM and CDR2 is ANQGSEA. CDR3 size: 15 residues. V was pared by 7 bases and J by 2 bases, with 19 bases between. CDR3 in DNA: TGCAGCGCCGCACGGGGAGAATTACTCACAGATACGCAGTATTTT. Its translation: CSAARGELLTDTQYF.

Only one count was recorded for this clone. V and J are TRBV19 and TRBJ2-3; 13 bases match TRBD2. CDR1 LNHDA and CDR2 SQIVND come from the germline V gene (reference sequence). The CDR3 is 17 amino acids. Trimming cost V 3 bases and J 0 bases; bases outside gene matches: 3. CDR3 coding DNA: TGTGCCAGTAGTATCGGGACTAGCGGGGCGAGCACAGATACGCAGTATTTT. Its translation is CASSIGTSGASTDTQYF.

V usage is TRBV19 and J usage is TRBJ1-1; D possibly corresponds to TRBD1 (6 bases). V lost 6 bases to trimming and J lost 6 bases, with 17 bases between them. The germline gives CDR1 LNHDA, CDR2 SQIVND (reference sequence). This CDR3 is built from 14 residues. CDR3 DNA sequence: TGTGCCAGTAGGTCGCAGGGGCTAGGGGCTGAAGCTTTCTTT. Translation gives CASRSQGLGAEAFF.

CDR3: CASSLEGTGGYTF. The CDR3 DNA follows: TGTGCCAGCAGCTTGGAAGGGACAGGGGGCTACACCTTC. The chain has TRBV5-5 and TRBJ1-2, with 9 bases lining up with TRBD1. Looked up from germline, CDR1 is SGHKS and CDR2 is YYEKEE (reference sequence). The V segment lost 0 bases and the J segment 8 bases; nucleotides outside the gene matches: 2. The CDR3 is 13 amino acids.

This sequence joins TRBV30 and TRBJ2-5; 12 bases match TRBD2. V dropped 0 bases and J dropped 5; count of bases not matched to a gene: 4. From germline, CDR1 is GTSNPN and CDR2 SVGIG (reference sequence). This CDR3 is built from 15 residues. CDR3 loop: CAWSVLAGGEETQYF. The CDR3 DNA follows: TGTGCCTGGAGTGTGCTAGCGGGAGGGGAGGAGACCCAGTACTTC.

This chain uses TRBV9 with TRBJ1-1; no clear D gene. Germline lookup yields CDR1 SGDLS and CDR2 YYNGEE. V lost 0 bases and J 1 base, leaving 4 bases between the germline ends. This CDR3 is 13 amino acids long. CDR3 nucleotides: TGTGCCAGCAGCGTAGCGGGGAACACTGAAGCTTTCTTT. Protein sequence: CASSVAGNTEAFF.

The V gene is TRBV15, the J gene TRBJ2-5, with 7 bases aligning to TRBD2. The CDR3 extends over 14 amino acids. After removal of 0 bases from V and 4 bases from J, the junction contained 2 bases not matched to a gene. Germline V lookup: CDR1 LNHNV, CDR2 YYDKDF (reference sequence). In nucleotides, the CDR3 is TGTGCCACCAGCAGAGATCCGGGGGGAGAGACCCAGTACTTC. This translates into CATSRDPGGETQYF.

Only one count was recorded for this clone. This chain links TRBV6-5 with TRBJ2-5, with 8 bases aligning to TRBD2. The germline V gene has CDR1 MNHEY and CDR2 SVGAGI. With 2 bases clipped from V and 2 bases from J, the junction kept 4 bases outside the gene matches. The length of the CDR3 is 15 residues. The CDR3 reads CASSYELAAQETQYF. Written as DNA, the CDR3 is TGTGCCAGCAGTTACGAACTAGCGGCTCAAGAGACCCAGTACTTC.

The chain employs TRBV9 and TRBJ1-2, with 7 bases identical to TRBD1. From germline, CDR1 is SGDLS and CDR2 YYNGEE. This CDR3 comprises 15 residues. Trimming removed 4 bases from V and 4 bases from J; junction bases left unmatched: 10. The CDR3: CASSLSLAGGYGYTF. In DNA, the CDR3 is TGTGCCAGCAGCCTCTCGTTAGCAGGGGGCTATGGCTACACCTTC.

The chain links TRBV20-1 to TRBJ2-3, with 10 bases aligning to TRBD1. CDR3 length equals 15 residues. Germline-derived CDR1 and CDR2 are DFQATT and SNEGSKA (reference sequence). With 3 bases clipped from V and 1 base from J, the junction kept 4 bases outside the gene matches. The CDR3 loop is CSASSDRGRTDTQYF. In nucleotides, the CDR3 is TGCAGTGCTAGTAGTGACAGGGGGCGCACAGATACGCAGTATTTT.

The rearrangement links TRBV28 to TRBJ1-4; maybe TRBD1 (6 bases). The CDR3 runs 15 residues. Germline CDR1 and CDR2: MDHEN and SYDVKM. V was shortened by 5 bases and J by 7 bases, with 17 bases between the two germline ends. The CDR3 spells CASSTQTGHSEKLFF. The DNA for the CDR3 is TGTGCCAGCAGTACTCAGACAGGCCATAGTGAAAAACTGTTTTTT.

This clone was observed a few times. This sequence joins TRBV5-5 and TRBJ1-5; 10 bases are shared with TRBD1. This CDR3 is built from 14 residues. Germline V gene data show CDR1 as SGHKS and CDR2 as YYEKEE (reference sequence). The J segment lost 9 bases and the V segment lost 5 bases, leaving 8 bases of the junction unmatched. CDR3 in DNA: TGTGCCAGCAGGTTTGGGGACAGGGGAGGGCCCCAGCATTTT. Its protein is CASRFGDRGGPQHF.

The rearrangement joins TRBV18 to TRBJ2-7, with TRBD1 matching 8 bases. Germline-derived CDR1 and CDR2 are KGHSH and LQKENI. The CDR3 is made up of 14 amino acids. Germline trimming cut 4 bases from V and 5 bases from J; bases unmatched to any gene: 7. The CDR3: CASSRQDRGHEQYV. The CDR3 DNA is TGTGCCAGCTCACGTCAAGACAGGGGCCACGAGCAGTACGTC.

This chain uses TRBV6-6 with TRBJ1-1; D uncertain. V lost 2 bases and J lost 5, with 15 bases in between. This CDR3 region has 15 residues. Looked up from germline, CDR1 is MNHNY and CDR2 is SVGAGI (reference sequence). CDR3 protein: CASSYPGLMGTEAFF. The DNA for the CDR3 is TGTGCCAGCAGTTACCCCGGACTCATGGGAACTGAAGCTTTCTTT.

The chain carries TRBV19 and TRBJ1-4, with D uncertain. Deletions cut 4 bases from V and 4 bases from J, with 7 bases between. The CDR3 sequence is 13 residues long. Germline V gives CDR1 LNHDA, CDR2 SQIVND (reference sequence). CDR3 residues: CASSKLINEKLFF. CDR3 DNA: TGTGCCAGTAGTAAACTCATTAATGAAAAACTGTTTTTT.

The V gene is TRBV18, the J gene TRBJ1-4; a weak D match, TRBD1 (5 bases). Between the trimmed V and J ends, which lost 3 bases and 0 bases, there was a span of 14 bases. The length of the CDR3 is 17 residues. Germline V gene sequence: CDR1 KGHSH, CDR2 LQKENI. CDR3 coding DNA: TGTGCCAGCTCACCCCGAGACAGTAGAGCAACTAATGAAAAACTGTTTTTT. Amino acids: CASSPRDSRATNEKLFF.

V and J are TRBV7-9 and TRBJ2-7; 14 nucleotides match TRBD2. CDR1 is SEHNR, CDR2 FQNEAQ, per germline (reference sequence). With V trimmed by 5 bases and J by 2 bases, 8 bases remained unmatched. There are 17 residues in the CDR3. CDR3 sequence reads: CASSRSGTSGSPYEQYF. Here the CDR3 DNA reads TGTGCCAGCAGCCGATCCGGGACTAGCGGGAGCCCCTACGAGCAGTACTTC.

The genes are TRBV6-5 and TRBJ2-7, with 8 bases that match TRBD1. Trimming removed 5 bases from V and 5 bases from J; junction bases left unmatched: 8. The germline gives CDR1 MNHEY, CDR2 SVGAGI. The CDR3 contains 14 residues. CDR3 nucleotides: TGTGCCAGCAGTATGGACAGGGACTTCCACGAGCAGTACTTC. Translating it yields CASSMDRDFHEQYF.

As regards this clone: This CDR3 is also generated by other DNA sequences in the sample. The genes are TRBV18 and TRBJ1-2; 11 bases match TRBD1. Looked up from germline, CDR1 is KGHSH and CDR2 is LQKENI. V gave up 3 bases and J gave up 4 bases; unmatched junction bases: 1. The CDR3 extends over 14 amino acids. The DNA of the CDR3 is TGTGCCAGCTCACCGGGACAGGGGGGCTATGGCTACACCTTC. Its protein is CASSPGQGGYGYTF.